The clone carrying this TCR beta chain came up a few times. The sample originates from a study of spatial heterogeneity in lung cancer. Study overall: Each time, sequencing found more beta-chain sequences than alpha-chain sequences.

Individually, TCR cDNA molecules were each labelled with a unique molecular identifier. TCRdb ran MiXCR on the 5' RACE reads and lists one entry per CDR3 protein. The sample consists of some 100,000 distinct CDR3 sequences, about 12% of them appearing once. Time point: sample taken at primary tumor resection. Extraction of whole RNA from tumor, nontumor lung or frozen PBMC preceded unsorted sequencing. The cohort: 70 to 75 early-stage, untreated non-small cell lung cancer patients. The length of the CDR3 is 14 residues. Looked up from germline, CDR1 is SGHTA and CDR2 is FQGTGA. V lost 2 bases to trimming and J lost 5 bases, with 10 bases between them.

This material consisted of PBMCs, taken at surgery. This clonotype was obtained from a male donor with early-stage non-small cell lung cancer. The chain links TRBV7-3 to TRBJ2-1; D may be TRBD2 (5 bases). The CDR3 nucleotides are TGTGCCAGCAGCTTATTAGCGAATCACAATGAGCAGTTCTTC. This encodes CASSLLANHNEQFF. The complete variable domain, with remaining parts taken from reference TRBV7-3 and TRBJ2-1, reads GAGVSQTPSNKVTEKGKYVELRCDPISGHTALYWYRQSLGQGPEFLIYFQGTGAADDSGLPNDRFFAVRPEGSVSTLKIQRTERGDSAVYLCASSLLANHNEQFFGPGTRLTVL.